This TCR beta chain came from a study of cytomegalovirus exposure and HLA in healthy donors. Study details: A data release that came early held tens of millions of unique TCRs from HLA-typed donors. Study findings and constraints: Presence/absence analyses rested on an assumption that sequencing depth was roughly uniform across donors. Association of 17,000 or so TCR beta sequences with HLA alleles was found at 0.05 false discovery rate in a later analysis. Certain indistinguishable V segments, among them TRBV6-2 and TRBV6-3, were excluded.

As regards this clone: Its antigen is undetermined.

The length of the CDR3 is 16 residues. Per germline, CDR1 LNHNV and CDR2 YYDKDF (reference sequence). V was cut by 0 bases and J by 7 bases, with 18 bases left in between. A multiplex PCR was run with 60 Vbeta primers and 13 Jbeta primers. Profiling relied on immunoSEQ multiplex PCR, and the TCRdb table lists in-frame clones only, not all of them. The sample lists around 150,000 clones, about two thirds occurring once. The clonotype was recovered from a woman aged 25 to 39 in good health and CMV-seronegative. The rearrangement joins TRBV15 to TRBJ2-5, with D perhaps matching TRBD2 (5 bases). Sequenced input: PBMCs. CDR3 sequence: CATSRDISGLSGTQYF. In nucleotides, the CDR3 is TGTGCCACCAGCAGAGATATATCGGGATTATCGGGGACCCAGTACTTC. Based on the CDR3 plus reference TRBV15 and TRBJ2-5, the full variable domain is DAMVIQNPRYQVTQFGKPVTLSCSQTLNHNVMYWYQQKSSQAPKLLFHYYDKDFNNEADTPDNFQSRRPNTSFCFLDIRSPGLGDTAMYLCATSRDISGLSGTQYFGPGTRLLVL.